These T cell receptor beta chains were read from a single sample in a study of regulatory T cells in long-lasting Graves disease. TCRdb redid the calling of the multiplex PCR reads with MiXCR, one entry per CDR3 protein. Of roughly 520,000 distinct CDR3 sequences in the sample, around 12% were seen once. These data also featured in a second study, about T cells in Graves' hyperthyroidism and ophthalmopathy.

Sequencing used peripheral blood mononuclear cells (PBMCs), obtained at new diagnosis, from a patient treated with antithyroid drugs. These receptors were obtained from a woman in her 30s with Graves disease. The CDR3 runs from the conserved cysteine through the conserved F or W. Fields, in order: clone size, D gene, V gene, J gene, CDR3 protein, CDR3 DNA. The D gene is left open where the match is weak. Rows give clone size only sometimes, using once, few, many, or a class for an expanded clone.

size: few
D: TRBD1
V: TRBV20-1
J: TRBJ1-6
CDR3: CSARGGQPSPLHF
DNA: TGCAGTGCTAGAGGGGGACAGCCGTCACCCCTCCACTTT

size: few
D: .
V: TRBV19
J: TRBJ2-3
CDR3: CASSIDHRSSTDTQYF
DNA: TGTGCCAGTAGTATAGATCATCGGTCTAGCACAGATACGCAGTATTTT

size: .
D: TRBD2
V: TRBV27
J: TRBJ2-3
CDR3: CASRGLAGAFSPDTQYF
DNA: TGTGCCAGCAGAGGACTAGCGGGAGCATTTTCGCCAGATACGCAGTATTTT

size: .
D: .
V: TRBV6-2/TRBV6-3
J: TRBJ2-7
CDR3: CASAGSRDEQYF
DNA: TGTGCCAGCGCCGGCTCAAGGGACGAGCAGTACTTC

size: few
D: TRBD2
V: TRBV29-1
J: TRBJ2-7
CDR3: CSVGGGFAEGAYEQYF
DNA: TGCAGCGTTGGGGGGGGTTTTGCGGAGGGAGCCTACGAGCAGTACTTC

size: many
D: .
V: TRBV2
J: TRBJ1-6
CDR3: CASSEDRDNSPLHF
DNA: TGTGCCAGCAGTGAGGACAGAGATAATTCACCCCTCCACTTT

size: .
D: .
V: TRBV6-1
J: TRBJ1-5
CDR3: CASTRLSNQPQHF
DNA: TGTGCCAGCACTCGTCTTAGCAATCAGCCCCAGCATTTT

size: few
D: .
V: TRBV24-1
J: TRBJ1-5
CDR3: CATSRGYSNQPQHF
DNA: TGTGCCACCAGCAGGGGATATAGCAATCAGCCCCAGCATTTT

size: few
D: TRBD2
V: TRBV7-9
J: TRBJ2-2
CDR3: CASSPTSGRADTGELFF
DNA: TGTGCCAGCAGCCCGACTAGCGGGAGGGCGGACACCGGGGAGCTGTTTTTT

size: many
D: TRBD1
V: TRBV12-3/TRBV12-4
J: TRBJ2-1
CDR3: CASSSNRGRNEQFF
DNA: TGTGCCAGCAGTTCAAACAGGGGCCGGAATGAGCAGTTCTTC

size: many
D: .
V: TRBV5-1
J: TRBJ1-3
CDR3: CASSWNGYSGNTIYF
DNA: TGTGCCAGCAGCTGGAACGGATACTCTGGAAACACCATATATTTT

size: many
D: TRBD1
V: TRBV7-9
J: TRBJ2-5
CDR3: CASSFGQGAGETQYF
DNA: TGTGCCAGCAGCTTCGGACAGGGGGCTGGGGAGACCCAGTACTTC

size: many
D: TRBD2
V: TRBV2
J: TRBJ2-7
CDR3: CASNSGLAKSYEQYF
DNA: TGTGCCAGCAATTCGGGACTAGCGAAATCCTACGAGCAGTACTTC

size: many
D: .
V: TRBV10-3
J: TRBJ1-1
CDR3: CAISESILGENTEAFF
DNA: TGTGCCATCAGTGAGTCTATTCTGGGGGAAAACACTGAAGCTTTCTTT

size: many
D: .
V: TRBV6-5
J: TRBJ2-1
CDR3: CASSFAPGITNEQFF
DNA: TGTGCCAGCAGTTTTGCCCCGGGGATTACCAATGAGCAGTTCTTC

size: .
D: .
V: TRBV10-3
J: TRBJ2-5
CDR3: CAISGNQETQYF
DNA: TGTGCCATCAGTGGAAACCAAGAGACCCAGTACTTC

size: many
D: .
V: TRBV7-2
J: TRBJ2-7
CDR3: CASSLALAGNYIIYEQYF
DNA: TGTGCCAGCAGCTTAGCGCTGGCAGGAAACTACATTATCTACGAGCAGTACTTC

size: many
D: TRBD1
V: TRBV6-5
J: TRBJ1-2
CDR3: CASSYHAGTGGNGYTF
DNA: TGTGCCAGCAGCTACCATGCCGGGACAGGGGGGAATGGCTACACCTTC

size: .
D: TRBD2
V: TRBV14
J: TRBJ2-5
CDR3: CASSQEAGWETQYF
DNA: TGTGCCAGCAGCCAAGAAGCGGGGTGGGAGACCCAGTACTTC

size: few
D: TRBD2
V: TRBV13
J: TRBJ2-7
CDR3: CASSLGPAGEGEQYF
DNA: TGTGCCAGCAGCTTAGGCCCAGCGGGAGAAGGGGAGCAGTACTTC

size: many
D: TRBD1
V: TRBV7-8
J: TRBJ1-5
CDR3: CASSPRDRVSNQPQHF
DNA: TGTGCCAGCAGCCCTCGGGACAGGGTTAGCAATCAGCCCCAGCATTTT

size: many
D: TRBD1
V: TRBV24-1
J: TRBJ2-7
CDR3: CATSSAGTEDVEQYF
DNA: TGTGCCACCAGTTCTGCCGGGACAGAGGATGTCGAGCAGTACTTC

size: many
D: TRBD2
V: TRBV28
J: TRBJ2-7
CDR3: CASKGTGGYEQYF
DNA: TGTGCCAGCAAAGGGACGGGAGGCTACGAGCAGTACTTC

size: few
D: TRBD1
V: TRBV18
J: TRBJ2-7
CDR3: CASSTTGQAYEQYF
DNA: TGTGCCAGCTCGACGACAGGGCAGGCCTACGAGCAGTACTTC

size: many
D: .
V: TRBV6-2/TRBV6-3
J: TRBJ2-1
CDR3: CASSVEGPGEQFF
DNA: TGTGCCAGCAGTGTAGAGGGTCCGGGTGAGCAGTTCTTC

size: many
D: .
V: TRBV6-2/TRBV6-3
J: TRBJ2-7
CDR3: CASTISRTAVQYF
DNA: TGTGCCAGCACCATTTCCCGGACAGCCGTCCAGTACTTC

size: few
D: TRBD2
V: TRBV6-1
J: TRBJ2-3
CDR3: CASSLAASTDTQYF
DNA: TGTGCCAGCAGCCTAGCGGCCAGCACAGATACGCAGTATTTT

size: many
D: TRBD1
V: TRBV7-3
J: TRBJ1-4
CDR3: CASSPRTTGTGAARGNEKLFF
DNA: TGTGCCAGCAGCCCTAGGACCACCGGGACAGGAGCTGCTCGGGGTAATGAAAAACTGTTTTTT

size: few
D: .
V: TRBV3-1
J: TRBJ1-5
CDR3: CASSQDSKPQHF
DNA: TGTGCCAGCAGCCAAGATTCAAAGCCCCAGCATTTT